This passage covers 29 T cell receptor beta chains from one sample sequenced in a study of cytomegalovirus exposure and HLA in healthy donors (TCRdb year 2017). Receptor libraries were prepared by the immunoSEQ multiplex PCR assay. The multiplex PCR relied on a mix of 60 forward primers for TCR Vbeta segments and 13 reverse primers for TCR Jbeta segments. In TCRdb, the immuneACCESS table is reduced to in-frame sequences with V and J assigned. These tables do not hold every clone; where another copy was compared, an unresolved V gene accounts for under half, and the others remain unexplained. The sample table on file contains about 41,000 clones. The ten largest make up more than 5% of the sample. Sequenced material: PBMCs. These receptors were obtained from a young man in good health and CMV-seronegative.

The rearrangement joins TRBV27 to TRBJ2-7, with TRBD2 matching over 13 bases. V gave up 8 bases and J gave up 1 base; unmatched junction bases: 11. Looked up from germline, CDR1 is MNHEY and CDR2 is SMNVEV (reference sequence). The CDR3 runs to 17 residues. CDR3 bases: TGTGCCAGCGGATTTCTCGGACTAGCGGGAGAATCCTACGAGCAGTACTTC. Translated: CASGFLGLAGESYEQYF.

The chain combines TRBV19 with TRBJ1-2; maybe TRBD1 (5 bases). Germline V lookup: CDR1 LNHDA, CDR2 SQIVND (reference sequence). The CDR3 runs to 11 residues. V gave up 7 bases and J gave up 4 bases, with 7 bases separating them. The CDR3 nucleotides read TGTGCCAGTATAAGGGGCTATGGCTACACCTTC. Protein: CASIRGYGYTF.

This rearrangement joins TRBV6-6 to TRBJ1-5, with a weak D call TRBD1 (5 bases). Germline CDR1 MNHNY, CDR2 SVGAGI (reference sequence). The CDR3 has 16 residues. The ends were cut back, 6 bases at V and 3 bases at J, with 18 bases in the middle. Here the CDR3 reads CASSQGTPELNQPQHF. DNA of the CDR3: TGTGCCAGCAGCCAGGGCACCCCGGAGCTCAATCAGCCCCAGCATTTT.

The rearrangement uses TRBV5-1 and TRBJ2-7; tentative D call: TRBD1 (5 bases). With 0 bases removed from V and 2 bases from J, the gap between germline ends came to 6 bases. The CDR3 totals 13 residues. Per the germline V gene, CDR1 is SGHRS and CDR2 is YFSETQ. CDR3 amino acids: CASSLEGAYEQYF. The DNA of the CDR3 is TGCGCCAGCAGCTTGGAAGGGGCCTACGAGCAGTACTTC.

This chain joins TRBV29-1 and TRBJ1-2; D remains ambiguous. The V and J ends lost 2 bases and 2 bases respectively, with 9 bases between them. CDR1 SQVTM and CDR2 ANQGSEA come from the germline V gene. The CDR3 loop spans 13 amino acids. For the CDR3, the DNA is TGCAGCGTTGAATGGCAGGCGAACTATGGCTACACCTTC. Translating it yields CSVEWQANYGYTF.

DNA for the CDR3: TGTGCCAGCAGCCCGATACTAGCGGGGGGACCCAATGAGCAGTTCTTC. Translating gives CASSPILAGGPNEQFF. The chain links TRBV7-9 to TRBJ2-1; 12 nucleotides align to TRBD2. The CDR3 length is 16 residues. Germline V lookup: CDR1 SEHNR, CDR2 FQNEAQ (reference sequence). The V and J ends lost 5 bases and 6 bases, in that order; junction bases with no gene match: 8.

This chain links TRBV27 with TRBJ2-1; 10 bases line up with TRBD2. Germline values: CDR1 MNHEY, CDR2 SMNVEV (reference sequence). The CDR3 length is 12 residues. V trimming: 7 bases; J trimming: 8 bases; junction bases outside the gene matches: 2. The CDR3 sequence: CASTSGSYEQFF. Written as DNA, the CDR3 is TGTGCCAGCACTAGCGGGAGTTATGAGCAGTTCTTC.

The V and J genes are TRBV5-1 and TRBJ1-1; 9 bases agree with TRBD1. The CDR3 totals 12 residues. Germline V gene sequence: CDR1 SGHRS, CDR2 YFSETQ. V shed 4 bases, J shed 11 bases, and the junction held 6 bases outside the gene matches. As DNA, the CDR3 is TGCGCCAGCAGCGGCGGACAGGGGACGGCTTTCTTT. It translates to CASSGGQGTAFF.

The chain joins TRBV11-2 to TRBJ2-7, with 7 nucleotides matching TRBD2. In germline, CDR1 is SGHAT, CDR2 FQNNGV. Losses at the gene ends were 6 bases for V and 3 bases for J; bases not matched to a gene: 8. The CDR3 runs 14 residues. This chain's CDR3 is CASRSGLSYYEQYF. CDR3 nucleotides: TGTGCCAGCAGATCGGGACTATCTTACTACGAGCAGTACTTC.

The gene calls are TRBV19 and TRBJ1-4; perhaps TRBD1 as D (6 bases). Germline loops: CDR1 LNHDA, CDR2 SQIVND (reference sequence). This CDR3 has 15 residues. V was trimmed by 5 bases and J by 4 bases, leaving 14 bases between them. The CDR3 region has the DNA TGTGCCAGTAGTTCTACGGGACATTATAATGAAAAACTGTTTTTT. Amino acid sequence: CASSSTGHYNEKLFF.

This chain connects TRBV5-4 to TRBJ2-5; 15 bases are shared with TRBD2. Trimming at V came to 7 bases and at J to 2 bases, leaving 0 bases not matched to a gene. Germline lookup yields CDR1 SGHNT and CDR2 YYREEE (reference sequence). The CDR3 has 14 residues. CDR3 loop: CASGTSGGQETQYF. CDR3 DNA: TGTGCCAGCGGGACTAGCGGGGGGCAAGAGACCCAGTACTTC.

This chain connects TRBV29-1 to TRBJ1-1; D possibly corresponds to TRBD1 (5 bases). Trimming pared 4 bases from V and 5 bases from J, leaving 11 bases between. Germline CDR1 reads SQVTM; CDR2 reads ANQGSEA. CDR3 length: 12 amino acids. CDR3 sequence: CSVGRGWTEAFF. CDR3 nucleotide sequence: TGCAGCGTTGGGAGGGGTTGGACTGAAGCTTTCTTT. Full variable domain (outside the CDR3, taken from reference TRBV29-1 and TRBJ1-1): SAVISQKPSRDICQRGTSLTIQCQVDSQVTMMFWYRQQPGQSLTLIATANQGSEATYESGFVIDKFPISRPNLTFSTLTVSNMSPEDSSIYLCSVGRGWTEAFFGQGTRLTVV.

This chain links TRBV19 with TRBJ2-5; D is perhaps TRBD1 (5 bases). CDR1 and CDR2 (germline): LNHDA, SQIVND (reference sequence). This CDR3 region has 16 residues. Deletions cut 4 bases from V and 5 bases from J, with 20 bases between. The CDR3 sequence: CASSTGMVASLETQYF. CDR3 bases: TGTGCCAGTAGTACAGGGATGGTTGCATCATTGGAGACCCAGTACTTC.

A note on this clone: The junction shows a germline mismatch at one end, possibly a read error. V and J are TRBV6-5 and TRBJ1-1, with 10 bases lining up with TRBD1. CDR3 length equals 14 residues. Germline loops: CDR1 MNHEY, CDR2 SVGAGI. The DNA for the CDR3 is TGTGCCAGCAGGAGACAGGGGGCGAGGACTGAAGATTTCTTT. It specifies CASRRQGARTEDFF.

The rearrangement links TRBV30 to TRBJ1-1, with D maybe TRBD1 (5 bases). The germline V gene has CDR1 GTSNPN and CDR2 SVGIG (reference sequence). Trimming removed 2 bases from V and 6 bases from J, with 16 bases in between. This CDR3 has 14 amino acids. This chain's CDR3 is CAWSKGLGGAEAFF. The CDR3 DNA sequence: TGTGCCTGGAGTAAGGGACTAGGTGGCGCTGAAGCTTTCTTT.

This chain joins TRBV2 and TRBJ2-5, with 11 bases lining up with TRBD2. The junction had 11 bases not matched to a gene; V was cut back by 10 bases and J by 4 bases. The germline CDR1 and CDR2 sequences are SNHLY and FYNNEI. The CDR3 extends over 15 amino acids. The CDR3 sequence is CAISSLAGGGETQYF. The CDR3 bases are TGTGCCATCTCGTCTCTAGCGGGAGGTGGAGAGACCCAGTACTTC.

Notes on this clone: One end of the junction does not line up with germline, which may come from a read error. The V call is TRBV5-5, the J call TRBJ2-7, with 10 bases identical to TRBD2. CDR3 length: 16 amino acids. The germline V gene encodes CDR1 SGHKS and CDR2 YYEKEE (reference sequence). In DNA, the CDR3 is TGTGCCAGCAGCCCCTCGGGAGCGGGGGGGCTGTACGAGCGGTACTTC. This sequence encodes CASSPSGAGGLYERYF.

This chain joins TRBV6-1 and TRBJ1-4; tentatively, D is TRBD1 (6 bases). Per the germline V gene, CDR1 is MNHNS and CDR2 is SASEGT. V was shortened by 6 bases and J by 5 bases, with 10 bases between the two germline ends. This CDR3 spans 13 amino acids. The CDR3 here is CASRGHPNEKLFF. DNA for the CDR3: TGTGCCAGCAGGGGACACCCAAATGAAAAACTGTTTTTT.

The chain uses TRBV11-3 and TRBJ2-1; 13 bases fit TRBD2. V dropped 0 bases and J dropped 8; count of bases not matched to a gene: 1. CDR1 and CDR2 from the germline V gene are SGHNT and YENEEA. CDR3 length: 15 amino acids. Here the CDR3 DNA reads TGTGCCAGCAGCTTAGATGGACTAGCGGGAGATGAGCAGTTCTTC. As protein: CASSLDGLAGDEQFF.

The chain combines TRBV2 with TRBJ2-5; tentative D call: TRBD2 (7 bases). Germline CDR1 reads SNHLY; CDR2 reads FYNNEI. V was clipped by 1 base and J by 5 bases, with 14 bases between them. The CDR3 sequence is 15 residues long. The chain's CDR3 is CASSEVRGGAETQYF. For the CDR3, the DNA is TGTGCCAGCAGTGAAGTTAGGGGGGGCGCGGAGACCCAGTACTTC.

V is TRBV5-6 and J is TRBJ2-7; 15 nucleotides agree with TRBD2. V shed 5 bases, J shed 6 bases, and the junction held 6 bases outside the gene matches. CDR3 size: 15 residues. The germline CDR1 and CDR2 sequences are SGHDT and YYEEEE. The DNA of the CDR3 is TGTGCCAGCAGGAGGACTAGCGGGGGGGCCGTCGAGCAGTACTTC. Translating it yields CASRRTSGGAVEQYF.

CDR3 coding DNA: TGTGCCTCCCTCGGGTATGGCTACACCTTC. It codes for CASLGYGYTF. The rearrangement uses TRBV19 and TRBJ1-2; no clear D gene. Deletions cut 11 bases from V and 5 bases from J, with 9 bases between. CDR3 size: 10 residues. From germline, CDR1 is LNHDA and CDR2 SQIVND (reference sequence).

The chain couples TRBV7-9 to TRBJ1-2, with unresolved D. The CDR3 has 14 residues. The V gene's germline CDR1 is SEHNR and CDR2 FQNEAQ (reference sequence). V was pared by 5 bases and J by 0 bases, with 10 bases between. The CDR3 sequence is CASSLERSNYGYTF. The DNA for the CDR3 is TGTGCCAGCAGCCTAGAGCGATCTAACTATGGCTACACCTTC.

This chain links TRBV7-8 with TRBJ1-1; 7 bases map to TRBD1. The germline gives CDR1 SGHVS, CDR2 FQNEAQ. The CDR3 contains 15 residues. V was pared by 3 bases and J by 0 bases, with 4 bases of the junction left unmatched. CDR3 nucleotides: TGTGCCAGCAGCTTGGCGGGACAGATGAACACTGAAGCTTTCTTT. Its protein is CASSLAGQMNTEAFF.

The V gene is TRBV21-1, the J gene TRBJ2-2; the DNA was not used to check the table's D call, TRBD2. TRBV21-1 is an annotated pseudogene. The CDR3 loop spans 15 amino acids. The CDR3 DNA reads as TGTGCCAGCAGCAAAGCGAAGCATAACACCGGGGAGCTGTTTTTT. Protein product: CASSKAKHNTGELFF.

The chain has TRBV2 and TRBJ1-4, with 7 positions matching TRBD1. V lost 3 bases and J lost 0; bases outside the gene matches: 16. The CDR3 contains 20 residues. Germline V gives CDR1 SNHLY, CDR2 FYNNEI. The CDR3 here is CASSDFFGTAVSSTNEKLFF. CDR3 nucleotide sequence: TGTGCCAGCAGTGATTTCTTTGGGACAGCTGTCTCCTCAACTAATGAAAAACTGTTTTTT.

This sequence joins TRBV11-3 and TRBJ2-7, with TRBD1 identical over 7 bases. CDR3 length: 14 amino acids. The V and J ends lost 1 base and 4 bases, in that order; junction bases with no gene match: 4. Germline loops: CDR1 SGHNT, CDR2 YENEEA. CDR3 region: CASSLGQGPYEQYF. CDR3 in DNA: TGTGCCAGCAGCTTAGGACAGGGACCATACGAGCAGTACTTC.

The V gene is TRBV5-1, the J gene TRBJ2-3; maybe TRBD1 (6 bases). The CDR3 consists of 14 residues. Germline V gene lookup returns CDR1 SGHRS and CDR2 YFSETQ. V was cut by 4 bases and J by 4 bases, with 13 bases left in between. CDR3 bases: TGCGCCAGCAGCCCAGGGGTAGCGCCAGATACGCAGTATTTT. It yields the protein CASSPGVAPDTQYF.

This chain's CDR3 is CASSSSSASSYEQYF. Written as DNA, the CDR3 is TGCGCCAGCAGTTCGTCTAGCGCAAGCTCCTACGAGCAGTACTTC. The chain employs TRBV5-1 and TRBJ2-7; D might be TRBD2 (6 bases). CDR3 size: 15 residues. V was cut by 5 bases and J by 0 bases, with 15 bases left in between. Germline CDR1 and CDR2: SGHRS and YFSETQ.